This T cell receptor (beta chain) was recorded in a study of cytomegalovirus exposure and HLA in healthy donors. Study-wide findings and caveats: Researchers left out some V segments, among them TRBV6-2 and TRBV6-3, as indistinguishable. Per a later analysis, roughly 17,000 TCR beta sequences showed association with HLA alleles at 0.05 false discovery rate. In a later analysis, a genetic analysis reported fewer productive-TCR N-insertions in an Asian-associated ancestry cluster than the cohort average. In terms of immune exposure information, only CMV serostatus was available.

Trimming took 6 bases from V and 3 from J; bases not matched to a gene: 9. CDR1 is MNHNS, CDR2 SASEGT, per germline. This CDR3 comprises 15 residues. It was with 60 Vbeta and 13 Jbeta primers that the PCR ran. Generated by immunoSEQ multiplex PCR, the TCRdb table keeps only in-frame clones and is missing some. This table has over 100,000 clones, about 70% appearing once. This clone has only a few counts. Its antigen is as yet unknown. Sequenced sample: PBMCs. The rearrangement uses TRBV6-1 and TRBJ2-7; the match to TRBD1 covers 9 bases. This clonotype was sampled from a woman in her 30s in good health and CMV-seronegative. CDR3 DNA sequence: TGTGCCAGCAGGCTGATGACAGGGGGGTTCTACGAGCAGTACTTC. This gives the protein CASRLMTGGFYEQYF.